Following are 22 T cell receptor beta chains from one sample sequenced in a study of blood T cell repertoires in COVID-19. The assay was immunoSEQ multiplex PCR, and TCRdb's table has in-frame clones only and misses some. Of several thousand clones in the sample, under 90% were seen once. The source material was peripheral blood. Receptor source: a human donor in a cohort sampled during active COVID-19.

This rearrangement joins TRBV6-6 to TRBJ2-5; D call uncertain. The germline CDR1 and CDR2 sequences are MNHNY and SVGAGI (reference sequence). V gave up 5 bases and J gave up 2 bases, with 18 bases separating them. The CDR3 loop spans 16 amino acids. CDR3 region: CASSPGRAQLQETQYF. The CDR3 DNA sequence: TGTGCCAGCAGTCCTGGGCGCGCTCAGTTACAAGAGACCCAGTACTTC.

The chain couples TRBV4-1 to TRBJ2-7; D gene unclear. The V gene lost 0 bases and the J gene lost 0 bases, with 12 bases spanning the gap. The CDR3 length is 16 residues. CDR1 and CDR2 from the germline V gene are MGHRA and YSYEKL. The CDR3 spells CASSQDASLSSYEQYF. The CDR3 DNA sequence: TGCGCCAGCAGCCAAGATGCCTCTTTGAGCTCCTACGAGCAGTACTTC.

The genes are TRBV2 and TRBJ1-2; 7 positions agree with TRBD1. V lost 10 bases and J lost 5; bases outside the gene matches: 7. CDR3 length: 12 residues. Germline CDR1 and CDR2: SNHLY and FYNNEI. In DNA form, the CDR3 reads TGTGCCACCTCGACAGGGCTGTATGGCTACACCTTC. It translates to CATSTGLYGYTF.

This chain uses TRBV9 with TRBJ1-1; possibly TRBD1 for D (6 bases). Trimming cost V 4 bases and J 4 bases, with 8 bases left between them. Per the germline V gene, CDR1 is SGDLS and CDR2 is YYNGEE. CDR3 length: 12 residues. The CDR3 reads CASSKQGTEAFF. DNA for the CDR3: TGTGCCAGCAGCAAACAGGGCACTGAAGCTTTCTTT.

The V and J genes are TRBV7-2 and TRBJ2-3, with 7 bases matching TRBD1. The V gene end was trimmed by 0 bases and the J gene end by 2 bases; junction bases not matched to a gene: 8. Per germline, CDR1 SGHTA and CDR2 FQGNSA. The CDR3 runs 17 residues. The CDR3 loop reads CASSLATWGQYTDTQYF. CDR3 sequence (DNA): TGTGCCAGCAGCTTAGCGACGTGGGGACAGTACACAGATACGCAGTATTTT. The entire variable domain, with the rest obtained from reference TRBV7-2 and TRBJ2-3, is as follows: GAGVSQSPSNKVTEKGKDVELRCDPISGHTALYWYRQSLGQGLEFLIYFQGNSAPDKSGLPSDRFSAERTGGSVSTLTIQRTQQEDSAVYLCASSLATWGQYTDTQYFGPGTRLTVL.

The rearrangement joins TRBV27 to TRBJ1-1, with a weak D call TRBD1 (6 bases). Germline lookup yields CDR1 MNHEY and CDR2 SMNVEV (reference sequence). The CDR3 is 14 residues long. Trimming stripped 4 bases from V and 6 bases from J, with 15 bases between. The CDR3, as DNA: TGTGCCAGCAGTTGGGCAGGGGCAGGAGCTGAAGCTTTCTTT. Protein: CASSWAGAGAEAFF.

V is TRBV19 and J is TRBJ1-1, with a weak D call TRBD1 (5 bases). The CDR3 consists of 11 residues. Germline V gene sequence: CDR1 LNHDA, CDR2 SQIVND (reference sequence). Trimming cost V 6 bases and J 7 bases, with 9 bases left between them. The DNA for the CDR3 is TGTGCCAGTAGACTGACAGATGAAGCTTTCTTT. Protein sequence: CASRLTDEAFF.

V and J are TRBV7-2 and TRBJ2-7; maybe TRBD2 (6 bases). The CDR3 contains 14 residues. The V and J ends lost 1 base and 3 bases respectively, with 10 bases between them. CDR1 is SGHTA and CDR2 is FQGNSA in the germline V gene. CDR3 sequence (DNA): TGTGCCAGCAGCTTAGAGGGACTGATCTACGAGCAGTACTTC. Translating gives CASSLEGLIYEQYF.

This chain uses TRBV21-1 with TRBJ1-4; the table gives TRBD1 as D, unverified against the DNA. TRBV21-1 is a listed pseudogene. This CDR3 spans 15 amino acids. The CDR3 sequence is CASSKGQGQGVKLFF. The CDR3 DNA follows: TGTGCCAGCAGCAAAGGACAAGGGCAGGGGGTAAAACTGTTTTTT.

This clone was picked up a small number of times. This rearrangement joins TRBV19 to TRBJ2-2; TRBD2 might be the D (6 bases). Germline CDR1 LNHDA, CDR2 SQIVND (reference sequence). CDR3 length equals 16 residues. V gave up 10 bases and J gave up 2 bases, with 20 bases separating them. The CDR3 here is CATRPAGRTNTGELFF. The CDR3, as DNA: TGTGCCACCAGACCTGCGGGACGGACCAACACCGGGGAGCTGTTTTTT.

The chain uses TRBV2 and TRBJ1-1, with TRBD1 identical over 7 bases. The V gene's germline CDR1 is SNHLY and CDR2 FYNNEI. V was pared by 6 bases and J by 11 bases, with 9 bases of the junction left unmatched. The CDR3 contains 12 residues. CDR3 sequence (DNA): TGTGCCAGCAGAAATACAGGGGTTGGGGCTTTCTTT. Amino acids: CASRNTGVGAFF.

The V call is TRBV19, the J call TRBJ2-2, with a weak D call TRBD1 (6 bases). CDR1 is LNHDA, CDR2 SQIVND, per germline (reference sequence). The CDR3 covers 17 residues. Trimming took off 3 bases at V and 5 bases at J, with 19 bases between the two ends. The CDR3 DNA follows: TGTGCCAGTAGTATCCCCCCCAAAACAGGGATGACCGGGGAGCTGTTTTTT. Amino acid sequence: CASSIPPKTGMTGELFF.

This clone was observed once. The gene calls are TRBV5-1 and TRBJ1-1, with TRBD1 identical over 7 bases. The CDR3 has 14 amino acids. The trim removed 4 bases at V and 2 bases at J, leaving 5 bases unmatched. Germline V gene lookup returns CDR1 SGHRS and CDR2 YFSETQ. CDR3 loop: CASSAQGYNTEAFF. In nucleotides, the CDR3 is TGCGCCAGCAGCGCACAGGGGTATAACACTGAAGCTTTCTTT.

There are a few counts of this clone. The chain links TRBV9 to TRBJ2-7; TRBD2 matches at 11 bases. Germline V lookup: CDR1 SGDLS, CDR2 YYNGEE. Unmatched junction bases numbered 12, after V lost 3 bases and J lost 7 bases. The CDR3 contains 16 residues. DNA of the CDR3: TGTGCCAGCAGCGAGCGGGCGACTAGCGGGAATCGGGAGCAGTACTTC. Protein sequence: CASSERATSGNREQYF.

The chain couples TRBV21-1 to TRBJ2-5; TRBD2, as called in the table, went unchecked against the DNA. TRBV21-1 is described as a pseudogene. The CDR3 length is 16 residues. CDR3 loop: CASSKALSSGKETQYF. CDR3 nucleotide sequence: TGTGCCAGCAGCAAAGCGCTTTCCAGCGGCAAAGAGACCCAGTACTTC.

V usage is TRBV4-3 and J usage is TRBJ1-1; D is uncertain. Germline assignment: CDR1 LGHNA and CDR2 YSLEER. V lost 4 bases and J lost 0, with 15 bases in between. This CDR3 region has 16 residues. Here the CDR3 DNA reads TGCGCCAGCAGCCGGGCGGTGCGGGCGGTGAACACTGAAGCTTTCTTT. As protein: CASSRAVRAVNTEAFF.

The chain couples TRBV3-1 (or the pseudogene TRBV3-2) to TRBJ2-3, with 11 bases that match TRBD2. There are 12 residues in the CDR3. Germline V gene data show CDR1 as LGHDT and CDR2 as YNNKEL (reference sequence). With V trimmed by 6 bases and J by 11 bases, 4 bases remained unmatched. The CDR3 DNA is TGTGCCAGCAGTAGCCTAGCGGGAGGGCAGTATTTT. Amino acid sequence: CASSSLAGGQYF.

The chain employs TRBV10-1 and TRBJ2-7; possibly TRBD2 for D (6 bases). V gave up 4 bases and J gave up 0 bases, with 10 bases separating them. This CDR3 is 14 amino acids long. Germline V gene data show CDR1 as WNHNN and CDR2 as SYGVQD (reference sequence). The CDR3 protein is CASSGRETSYEQYF. The CDR3 DNA reads as TGCGCCAGCAGTGGACGGGAGACCTCCTACGAGCAGTACTTC.

The chain couples TRBV5-1 to TRBJ2-1; the D gene is possibly TRBD2 (6 bases). This CDR3 has 16 amino acids. From germline, CDR1 is SGHRS and CDR2 YFSETQ. Trimming pared 3 bases from V and 4 bases from J, leaving 17 bases between. DNA for the CDR3: TGCGCCAGCAGCTCGGCGGGACTCCGGGTTTACAATGAGCAGTTCTTC. Amino acids: CASSSAGLRVYNEQFF. Looking up the rest from reference TRBV5-1 and TRBJ2-1 gives the full variable domain: KAGVTQTPRYLIKTRGQQVTLSCSPISGHRSVSWYQQTPGQGLQFLFEYFSETQRNKGNFPGRFSGRQFSNSRSEMNVSTLELGDSALYLCASSSAGLRVYNEQFFGPGTRLTVL.

V gene TRBV14 combines with J gene TRBJ2-5; tentative D call: TRBD2 (5 bases). Germline V lookup: CDR1 SGHDN, CDR2 FVKESK. The CDR3 totals 13 residues. The V gene lost 3 bases and the J gene lost 4 bases, with 9 bases spanning the gap. The CDR3 loop is CASSHPAGETQYF. CDR3 bases: TGTGCCAGCAGCCATCCGGCGGGAGAGACCCAGTACTTC. The full variable domain, rest sourced from reference TRBV14 and TRBJ2-5, is EAGVTQFPSHSVIEKGQTVTLRCDPISGHDNLYWYRRVMGKEIKFLLHFVKESKQDESGMPNNRFLAERTGGTYSTLKVQPAELEDSGVYFCASSHPAGETQYFGPGTRLLVL.

The chain employs TRBV6-5 and TRBJ1-1; TRBD1 matches 7 bases. Per the germline V gene, CDR1 is MNHEY and CDR2 is SVGAGI. Trimming took 7 bases from V and 10 from J; bases not matched to a gene: 9. The CDR3 has 12 residues. The CDR3 loop is CASNTGASSAFF. In DNA, the CDR3 is TGTGCCAGCAATACAGGGGCAAGCTCAGCTTTCTTT.

The chain employs TRBV14 and TRBJ1-2, with 9 nucleotides matching TRBD1. CDR3 length: 15 residues. Germline V gene data show CDR1 as SGHDN and CDR2 as FVKESK. After removal of 2 bases from V and 3 bases from J, the junction contained 4 bases not matched to a gene. The DNA of the CDR3 is TGTGCCAGCAGCCAAACAGGGGGCGCCGACTATGGCTACACCTTC. Protein: CASSQTGGADYGYTF.